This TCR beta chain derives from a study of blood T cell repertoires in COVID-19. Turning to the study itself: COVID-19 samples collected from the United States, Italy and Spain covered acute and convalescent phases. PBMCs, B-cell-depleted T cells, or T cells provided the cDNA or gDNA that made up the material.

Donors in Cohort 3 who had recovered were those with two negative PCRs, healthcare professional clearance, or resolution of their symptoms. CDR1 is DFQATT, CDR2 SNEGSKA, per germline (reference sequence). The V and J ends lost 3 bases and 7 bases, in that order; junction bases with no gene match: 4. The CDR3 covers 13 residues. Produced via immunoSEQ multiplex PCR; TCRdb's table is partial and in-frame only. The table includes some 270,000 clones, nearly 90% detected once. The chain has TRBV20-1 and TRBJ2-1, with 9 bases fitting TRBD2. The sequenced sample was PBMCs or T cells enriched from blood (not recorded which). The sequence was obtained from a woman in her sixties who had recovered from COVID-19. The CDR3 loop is CSASRGLANEQFF. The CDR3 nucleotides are TGCAGTGCTAGTCGAGGACTAGCGAATGAGCAGTTCTTC.